These T cell receptor beta chains were read from a single sample in a study of T cells in Graves' hyperthyroidism and ophthalmopathy. TCRdb used MiXCR to reprocess the multiplex PCR reads, holding one entry per CDR3 protein. The table includes roughly 420,000 distinct CDR3 sequences, approximately 14% detected once. The sequenced sample was blood. Receptors were obtained from a woman aged 18-30 years with Graves' hyperthyroidism. The CDR3 runs from the conserved cysteine through the conserved F or W. D genes are given only for firm matches. For some rows the clone size is stated as once, few or many, or as a class when expanded; others skip it.

>TRBJ2-3|TRBV27|many|TRBD2
TGTGCCAGCAGTTTAAATCGGGGGGAGAGCACAGATACGCAGTATTTT
CASSLNRGESTDTQYF
>TRBJ2-5|TRBV6-2/TRBV6-3|many|.
TGTGCCAGCAGTTACTCCCGACACAAGTTTGAGTACTTC
CASSYSRHKFEYF
>TRBJ1-2|TRBV5-6|.|.
TGTGCCAGCAGCCCCCTATTGGGCAGGGCTATTTATGGCTACACCTTC
CASSPLLGRAIYGYTF
>TRBJ1-2|TRBV18|few|TRBD1
TGTGCCAGCTCACCTAACAGACAGGGGCCTGGTGGCTATGGCTACACCTTC
CASSPNRQGPGGYGYTF
>TRBJ2-2|TRBV28|few|.
TGTGCCAGCACCAAAAGGGGGACCGTGGAGCTGTTTTTT
CASTKRGTVELFF
>TRBJ2-7|TRBV7-6|many|TRBD2
TGTGCCAGCAGCTTAGGGACTAGCGGAATCTCCTACGAGCAGTACTTC
CASSLGTSGISYEQYF
>TRBJ1-5|TRBV20-1|many|.
TGCAGTGCTAGTCCCAGGGGTCAGCCCCAGCATTTT
CSASPRGQPQHF
>TRBJ1-2|TRBV18|few|.
TGTGCCAGCTCACCACCCCCCCCGGGGGCGTACTATGGCTACACCTTC
CASSPPPPGAYYGYTF
>TRBJ2-5|TRBV5-6|many|.
TGTGCCAGCAGCTACACCGGGACTGTACCCCAAGAGACCCAGTACTTC
CASSYTGTVPQETQYF
>TRBJ2-1|TRBV28|many|TRBD2
TGTGCCAGCAGTTTACCTACCCTTAGCGGGAGCTCCTACAATGAGCAGTTCTTC
CASSLPTLSGSSYNEQFF
>TRBJ2-2|TRBV14|.|.
TGTGCCAGCAGCCAAGATTGGCCATACACCGGGGAGCTGTTTTTT
CASSQDWPYTGELFF
>TRBJ1-2|TRBV12-3/TRBV12-4|many|.
TGTGCCAGCACTCGATTGGGGAGCGGCTACACCTTC
CASTRLGSGYTF
>TRBJ1-1|TRBV29-1|.|TRBD1
TGCAGCTGGACAGGGGGGAACACTGAAGCTTTCTTT
CSWTGGNTEAFF
>TRBJ2-2|TRBV6-1|.|TRBD2
TGTGCCAGCAGTACGGACTGGCGGGAGGCTAACACCGGGGAGCTGTTTTTT
CASSTDWREANTGELFF
>TRBJ2-3|TRBV10-1|many|TRBD2
TGCGCCAGCAGTGAGTCGAGTCTAGCGGAGAACACAGATACGCAGTATTTT
CASSESSLAENTDTQYF
>TRBJ1-5|TRBV30|.|TRBD1
TGTGCCTGCCGGGACAGGGCGAATCAGCCCCAGCATTTT
CACRDRANQPQHF
>TRBJ2-5|TRBV3-1|.|TRBD2
TGTGCCAGCAGCCAAGACGGACTAGCGGGGGAGACCCAGTACTTC
CASSQDGLAGETQYF
>TRBJ2-6|TRBV10-3|many|.
TGTGCCATCAGACCAGCGGGCTCTTCTGGGGCCAACGTCCTGACTTTC
CAIRPAGSSGANVLTF
>TRBJ1-1|TRBV6-1|few|.
TGTGCCACTCATCGGGGGGACATGAACACTGAAGCTTTCTTT
CATHRGDMNTEAFF
>TRBJ1-1|TRBV29-1|many|TRBD1
TGCAGCGTTTGCAGGGGGCAGAACACTGAAGCTTTCTTT
CSVCRGQNTEAFF
>TRBJ1-5|TRBV18|many|TRBD1
TGTGCCAGCTCACCGAATGGACAGGTGAGTCAGCCCCAGCATTTT
CASSPNGQVSQPQHF
>TRBJ2-5|TRBV7-9|many|TRBD1
TGTGCCAGCAGCCCCGGACAGGGGTCACAAGAGACCCAGTACTTC
CASSPGQGSQETQYF
>TRBJ1-1|TRBV20-1|.|TRBD1
TGCAGTGCTAGAGAGGCAGGGGGCACTGAAGCTTTCTTT
CSAREAGGTEAFF
>TRBJ1-2|TRBV7-8|.|TRBD1
TGTGCCAGCAGGGGACAGGGTTTAAACTATGGCTACACCTTC
CASRGQGLNYGYTF
>TRBJ1-4|TRBV6-1|few|TRBD1
TGTGCCAGCAGGAGGACAGGGGGCGAGGAAAAACTGTTTTTT
CASRRTGGEEKLFF
>TRBJ2-7|TRBV20-1|many|TRBD2
TGCAGTGCCCTAGCGGATTCCTACGAGCAGTACTTC
CSALADSYEQYF
>TRBJ2-1|TRBV6-2/TRBV6-3|.|TRBD2
TGCGCCAGCATGGAGCGGGAACTTTACGAGCAGTTCTTC
CASMERELYEQFF
>TRBJ1-2|TRBV10-3|.|.
TGTGCCATCAGCGACCTGCTACGTCCGGGCTACACCTTC
CAISDLLRPGYTF
>TRBJ1-1|TRBV29-1|many|.
TGCAGCGTAATGACAGGGAACACTGAAGCTTTCTTT
CSVMTGNTEAFF
>TRBJ2-1|TRBV28|.|TRBD2
TGTGCCAGCAGGGAAACCGGGACTACGAAGCAGTTCTTC
CASRETGTTKQFF
>TRBJ1-5|TRBV2|few|.
TGTGCCAGCAGTGGGGGGGGGGACGGCAATCAGCCCCAGCATTTT
CASSGGGDGNQPQHF
>TRBJ2-5|TRBV7-9|many|TRBD1
TGTGCCAGCAGCCCCAGCCCGAACAGGGGGCAAGAGACCCAGTACTTC
CASSPSPNRGQETQYF
>TRBJ2-7|TRBV20-1|many|TRBD2
TGCAGTGCTAGGCCGGCTAGCGGCATTATATACGAGCAGTACTTC
CSARPASGIIYEQYF
>TRBJ1-1|TRBV28|many|TRBD1
TGTGCCAGCAGAGTAGGGGGCTTGAGGACTGAAGCTTTCTTT
CASRVGGLRTEAFF
>TRBJ2-3|TRBV29-1|many|TRBD1
TGCAGCGTTGGGGCAGGGGGCCTGACAGATACGCAGTATTTT
CSVGAGGLTDTQYF
>TRBJ2-6|TRBV6-1|many|.
TGTGCCAGCAGTTCCGGGGCCAACGTCCTGACTTTC
CASSSGANVLTF
>TRBJ2-5|TRBV6-6|few|.
TGTGCCAGCAGTTACTCTGGCGGACGCCAAGAGACCCAGTACTTC
CASSYSGGRQETQYF
>TRBJ2-1|TRBV5-1|many|TRBD1
TGCGCCAGCAGCGACCGACAGGGGCTGGGGAATGAGCAGTTCTTC
CASSDRQGLGNEQFF
>TRBJ2-1|TRBV11-2|many|TRBD2
TGTGCCAGCAGCTTAGCCCCGACTAGCGCATACAATGAGCAGTTCTTC
CASSLAPTSAYNEQFF
>TRBJ2-5|TRBV5-6|many|.
TGTGCCAGCAGCTGGACCGGGACGAGGGAGACCCAGTACTTC
CASSWTGTRETQYF
>TRBJ1-2|TRBV12-3/TRBV12-4|few|.
TGTGCCAGCAGTCTACAGGGATTGCAGGGCTACACCTTC
CASSLQGLQGYTF
>TRBJ2-1|TRBV12-3/TRBV12-4|.|TRBD1
TGTGCCAGCAGTTTCGGGACAGGGGGCGGTGAGCAGTTCTTC
CASSFGTGGGEQFF
>TRBJ1-1|TRBV13|many|.
TGTGCCAGCAGCCCACAGCTACAGGACTCTGAAGCTTTCTTT
CASSPQLQDSEAFF
>TRBJ1-2|TRBV20-1|.|.
TGCAGTGCTAGAGGGACAGCCCAATATGGCTACACCTTC
CSARGTAQYGYTF
>TRBJ2-5|TRBV30|few|TRBD1
TGTGCCTGGAGTCGTCTCGGACAGGGTTACGAGACCCAGTACTTC
CAWSRLGQGYETQYF
>TRBJ2-7|TRBV11-2|few|TRBD2
TGTGCCAGCAGCGTCAGCGGGAGAATTGAGGAGCAGTACTTC
CASSVSGRIEEQYF
>TRBJ1-1|TRBV19|many|TRBD1
TGTGCCAGTAGTATGAAAGGGACAGGGGGAACTGAAGCTTTCTTT
CASSMKGTGGTEAFF
>TRBJ1-1|TRBV18|many|TRBD1
TGTGCCAGCTCATTCAACAGGGGCGTGTTGAACACTGAAGCTTTCTTT
CASSFNRGVLNTEAFF
>TRBJ2-1|TRBV28|many|.
TGTGCCAGCAGTTTATCACCGGGACGGTGGGGTGGTGGCTCCTACAATGAGCAGTTCTTC
CASSLSPGRWGGGSYNEQFF